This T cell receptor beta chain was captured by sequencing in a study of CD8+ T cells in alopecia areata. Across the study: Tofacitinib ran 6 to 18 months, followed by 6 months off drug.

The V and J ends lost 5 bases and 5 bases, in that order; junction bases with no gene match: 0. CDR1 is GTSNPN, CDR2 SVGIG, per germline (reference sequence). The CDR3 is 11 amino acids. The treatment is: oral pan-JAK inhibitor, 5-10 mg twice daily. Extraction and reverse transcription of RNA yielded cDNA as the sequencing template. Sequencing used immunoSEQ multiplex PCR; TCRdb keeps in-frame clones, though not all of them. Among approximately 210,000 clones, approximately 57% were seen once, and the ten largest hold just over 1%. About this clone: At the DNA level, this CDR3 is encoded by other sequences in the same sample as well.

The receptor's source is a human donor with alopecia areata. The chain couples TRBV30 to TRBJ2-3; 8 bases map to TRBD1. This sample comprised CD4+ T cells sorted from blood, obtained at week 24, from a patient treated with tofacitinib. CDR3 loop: CAWGQGDTQYF. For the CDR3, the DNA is TGTGCCTGGGGACAGGGAGATACGCAGTATTTT.